Shown below are 31 T cell receptor beta chains from a single sample sequenced in a study of T cells in Graves' hyperthyroidism and ophthalmopathy. Amplification yielded TCR beta CDR3 regions, with RNA transcripts as the source. TCR CDR3 underwent first-round RT-PCR with the HTBI primer set. TCRdb redid the calling of the multiplex PCR reads with MiXCR, one entry per CDR3 protein. The sample shows roughly 500,000 distinct CDR3 sequences, about 45% of them seen only once. The material sequenced was peripheral blood or thyroid tissue (not recorded which). These receptors were taken from an adult woman with Graves' disease, either hyperthyroidism or ophthalmopathy (not recorded which).

The chain links TRBV2 to TRBJ1-5; tentatively, D is TRBD1 (5 bases). The germline gives CDR1 SNHLY, CDR2 FYNNEI. The V end lost 4 bases, the J end lost 0 bases, and 10 bases lay between the germline ends. This CDR3 contains 15 residues. The CDR3 nucleotides read TGTGCCAGCAGTGTGGACATCCATAGCAATCAGCCCCAGCATTTT. Translation gives CASSVDIHSNQPQHF.

This clonotype was recorded only once. The genes are TRBV9 and TRBJ1-2; no clear D gene. Trimming shortened V by 2 bases and J by 8 bases, and 16 bases separated the two germline ends. Per germline, CDR1 SGDLS and CDR2 YYNGEE. The CDR3 runs 14 residues. The CDR3 DNA is TGTGCCAGCAGCGTTGAAGGGCCCCTCGGGGGCTACACCTTC. Protein sequence: CASSVEGPLGGYTF. The full variable domain, with the rest looked up from reference TRBV9 and TRBJ1-2, is DSGVTQTPKHLITATGQRVTLRCSPRSGDLSVYWYQQSLDQGLQFLIQYYNGEERAKGNILERFSAQQFPDLHSELNLSSLELGDSALYFCASSVEGPLGGYTFGSGTRLTVV.

In this sample, this clonotype turned up once. V and J are TRBV7-6 and TRBJ2-7, with 12 bases lining up with TRBD2. The CDR3 covers 16 residues. Unmatched junction bases numbered 9, after V lost 3 bases and J lost 6 bases. The germline CDR1 and CDR2 sequences are SGHVS and FNYEAQ. In nucleotides, the CDR3 is TGTGCCAGCAGCTTCGGGGGCCCTAGCGGGAGGGGCGAGCAGTACTTC. This codes for CASSFGGPSGRGEQYF.

Regarding this clonotype: It may be a read error: a sequence one base away is much more abundant. The J gene is TRBJ2-7, the V gene TRBV5-1; D is unresolved. The germline V gene has CDR1 SGHRS and CDR2 YFSETQ. This CDR3 spans 15 amino acids. The CDR3 sequence is CASGLGTTQNYEQYF. The CDR3 DNA reads as TGCGCCAGCGGCTTGGGTACGACGCAAAACTACGAGCAGTACTTC.

The chain joins TRBV7-2 to TRBJ2-5; 8 bases align to TRBD2. Germline lookup yields CDR1 SGHTA and CDR2 FQGNSA. The CDR3 is 15 amino acids. V lost 8 bases to trimming and J lost 4 bases; unmatched junction nucleotides: 12. The CDR3 loop is CASGRSGGPVETQYF. The CDR3 coding sequence is TGTGCCAGCGGTCGGTCGGGAGGGCCTGTAGAGACCCAGTACTTC. Supplemented by reference TRBV7-2 and TRBJ2-5, the full variable domain reads GAGVSQSPSNKVTEKGKDVELRCDPISGHTALYWYRQSLGQGLEFLIYFQGNSAPDKSGLPSDRFSAERTGGSVSTLTIQRTQQEDSAVYLCASGRSGGPVETQYFGPGTRLLVL.

At least ten counts were recorded for this clonotype. The chain couples TRBV7-9 to TRBJ2-7, with D uncertain. The germline V gene encodes CDR1 SEHNR and CDR2 FQNEAQ (reference sequence). The CDR3 has 12 residues. V lost 4 bases to trimming and J lost 3 bases, with 7 bases between them. This chain's CDR3 is CASSYGVYEQYF. CDR3 in DNA: TGTGCCAGCAGCTACGGAGTCTACGAGCAGTACTTC.

This chain joins TRBV9 and TRBJ1-1; perhaps TRBD1 as D (6 bases). This CDR3 has 14 amino acids. The V end was cut by 5 bases, the J end by 3 bases, with 14 bases between. Germline values: CDR1 SGDLS, CDR2 YYNGEE. CDR3 nucleotide sequence: TGTGCCAGCAGACGGGACATCCTACACACTGAAGCTTTCTTT. Protein sequence: CASRRDILHTEAFF.

For this clonotype: Mismatch with germline at one junction end may stem from a read error. The gene calls are TRBV7-2 and TRBJ1-2; 7 nucleotides line up with TRBD1. Per the germline V gene, CDR1 is SGHTA and CDR2 is FQGNSA. This CDR3 spans 11 amino acids. The DNA of the CDR3 is TGTGCCAGCAGCTCAACGACAGGGAGAGTCTTC. Its translation: CASSSTTGRVF. Full variable domain (rest looked up from reference TRBV7-2 and TRBJ1-2): GAGVSQSPSNKVTEKGKDVELRCDPISGHTALYWYRQSLGQGLEFLIYFQGNSAPDKSGLPSDRFSAERTGGSVSTLTIQRTQQEDSAVYLCASSSTTGRVFGSGTRLTVV.

V usage is TRBV20-1 and J usage is TRBJ2-7, with a tentative D call TRBD2 (5 bases). Trimming cost V 0 bases and J 7 bases, with 19 bases left between them. Germline lookup yields CDR1 DFQATT and CDR2 SNEGSKA (reference sequence). The CDR3 consists of 15 residues. The CDR3 DNA reads TGCAGTGCTAGAGAAGCGGAGAGCTCCTACAATGAGCAGTACTTC. Amino acids: CSAREAESSYNEQYF.

CDR3 nucleotides: TGTGCCAGCAGTTTAGTAGGTTATCCGGGACAGGATCCTTACGAGCAGTACTTC. Protein: CASSLVGYPGQDPYEQYF. The chain combines TRBV12-3 or TRBV12-4 with TRBJ2-7, with TRBD1 matching over 8 bases. Trimming removed 1 base from V and 4 bases from J; junction bases left unmatched: 15. This CDR3 has 18 amino acids.

In this sample, this clonotype turned up many times. V usage is TRBV2 and J usage is TRBJ2-7, with D maybe TRBD1 (6 bases). Trimming cost V 3 bases and J 0 bases, with 9 bases left between them. The CDR3 is 14 amino acids. From germline, CDR1 is SNHLY and CDR2 FYNNEI. CDR3 protein: CASSEDSYSYEQYF. The CDR3, as DNA: TGTGCCAGCAGTGAGGACAGCTACTCCTACGAGCAGTACTTC. The full variable domain, completed using reference TRBV2 and TRBJ2-7, is EPEVTQTPSHQVTQMGQEVILRCVPISNHLYFYWYRQILGQKVEFLVSFYNNEISEKSEIFDDQFSVERPDGSNFTLKIRSTKLEDSAMYFCASSEDSYSYEQYFGPGTRLTVT.

Ten or more counts support this clonotype. The chain combines TRBV29-1 with TRBJ2-5, with TRBD1 matching over 12 bases. The J segment lost 5 bases and the V segment lost 7 bases, leaving 5 bases of the junction unmatched. This CDR3 is built from 13 residues. CDR1 and CDR2 (germline): SQVTM, ANQGSEA. CDR3 region: CSAWDRGLETQYF. As DNA, the CDR3 is TGCAGCGCATGGGACAGGGGGCTGGAGACCCAGTACTTC.

V is TRBV10-2 and J is TRBJ2-5; 12 bases fit TRBD2. With V trimmed by 3 bases and J by 5 bases, 4 bases remained unmatched. Germline loops: CDR1 WSHSY, CDR2 SAAADI. The CDR3 has 15 residues. The CDR3 nucleotides read TGCGCCAGCAGTGACCGGACTAGCGGGATCGAGACCCAGTACTTC. Translated, it gives CASSDRTSGIETQYF.

This clonotype occurred many times. The chain joins TRBV20-1 to TRBJ1-1; D is unresolved. The CDR3 loop spans 14 amino acids. Germline V gene data show CDR1 as DFQATT and CDR2 as SNEGSKA (reference sequence). V lost 0 bases and J 0 bases, leaving 8 bases between the germline ends. In nucleotides, the CDR3 is TGCAGTGCTAGAGATCGGGTTGTGAACACTGAAGCTTTCTTT. Its translation: CSARDRVVNTEAFF.

V and J are TRBV29-1 and TRBJ1-2; D not resolved. CDR1 and CDR2 (germline): SQVTM, ANQGSEA. The CDR3 covers 12 residues. V was shortened by 1 base and J by 8 bases, with 11 bases between the two germline ends. CDR3 sequence reads: CSVEGGERGYTF. The CDR3 nucleotides read TGCAGCGTTGAAGGGGGTGAGAGGGGCTACACCTTC.

This chain joins TRBV6-6 and TRBJ2-6; TRBD2 matches 8 bases. The V gene's germline CDR1 is MNHNY and CDR2 SVGAGI (reference sequence). The V and J ends lost 0 bases and 3 bases, in that order; junction bases with no gene match: 7. CDR3 length: 18 amino acids. In DNA form, the CDR3 reads TGTGCCAGCAGTTACTCCGCGGGGGGCCGGGTTGGGGCCAACGTCCTGACTTTC. Residues: CASSYSAGGRVGANVLTF.

This clonotype occurred a few times. The rearrangement links TRBV19 to TRBJ1-4; D call uncertain. The CDR3 has 13 amino acids. Germline V gene lookup returns CDR1 LNHDA and CDR2 SQIVND (reference sequence). V lost 4 bases, J lost 6 bases, and 9 bases lay in between. The CDR3 bases are TGTGCCAGTAGTACTCACCTTGATGAAAAACTGTTTTTT. Translating gives CASSTHLDEKLFF.

This chain uses TRBV29-1 with TRBJ2-2; 8 bases agree with TRBD1. Unmatched junction bases numbered 2, after V lost 6 bases and J lost 5 bases. This CDR3 has 12 residues. CDR1 is SQVTM, CDR2 ANQGSEA, per germline. The CDR3 nucleotides read TGCAGCGTGCGGGACAGGACCGGGGAGCTGTTTTTT. As protein: CSVRDRTGELFF.

This clonotype was detected many times. The rearrangement uses TRBV29-1 and TRBJ1-1; possibly TRBD1 for D (6 bases). This CDR3 is 17 amino acids long. V lost 4 bases, J lost 5 bases, and 26 bases lay in between. Germline V gene lookup returns CDR1 SQVTM and CDR2 ANQGSEA. CDR3 sequence (DNA): TGCAGCGTTGTTCTACCAATCCTAAAAACAGGGCGAACTGAAGCTTTCTTT. Translation gives CSVVLPILKTGRTEAFF.

The chain combines TRBV7-2 with TRBJ1-4, with no clear D. V was clipped by 3 bases and J by 7 bases, with 12 bases between them. This CDR3 has 14 residues. CDR1 SGHTA and CDR2 FQGNSA come from the germline V gene. The CDR3 protein is CASSLTSVSEKLFF. CDR3 coding DNA: TGTGCCAGCAGCTTGACATCGGTTTCTGAAAAACTGTTTTTT.

This clonotype was observed many times. The J gene is TRBJ1-4, the V gene TRBV20-1, with 8 bases fitting TRBD1. Losses at the gene ends were 3 bases for V and 3 bases for J; bases not matched to a gene: 6. Germline V CDR1 and CDR2: DFQATT, SNEGSKA (reference sequence). CDR3 length: 15 residues. DNA for the CDR3: TGCAGTGCTAGCGCGTCGACAGGGGCTAATGAAAAACTGTTTTTT. Protein product: CSASASTGANEKLFF.

This clonotype was seen repeatedly, ten times or more. This chain joins TRBV15 and TRBJ1-1; D unresolved. CDR3 length: 15 amino acids. Germline lookup yields CDR1 LNHNV and CDR2 YYDKDF (reference sequence). V was cut by 0 bases and J by 3 bases, with 11 bases left in between. In DNA form, the CDR3 reads TGTGCCACCAGCAGAGATCGTTTCGGCTACACTGAAGCTTTCTTT. Residues: CATSRDRFGYTEAFF.

Remarks on this clonotype: A much larger clone sits a single nucleotide away, making a read error possible. This rearrangement joins TRBV12-3 or TRBV12-4 to TRBJ1-5; D not certain. Trimming stripped 10 bases from V and 2 bases from J, with 15 bases between. There are 14 residues in the CDR3. This CDR3 reads CAIRLNNGNQPQHF. As DNA, the CDR3 is TGTGCCATCAGATTAAATAATGGCAATCAGCCCCAGCATTTT.

This clonotype showed up many times. The chain is built from TRBV11-2 and TRBJ2-7, with D perhaps given as TRBD1 or TRBD2 (5 bases each). Germline V gene lookup returns CDR1 SGHAT and CDR2 FQNNGV. Trimming cost V 3 bases and J 6 bases, with 12 bases left between them. This CDR3 has 13 amino acids. CDR3 coding DNA: TGTGCCAGCAGCTTGCCGAGGGGTTCCGAGCAGTACTTC. As protein: CASSLPRGSEQYF.

The rearrangement joins TRBV20-1 to TRBJ2-3; 10 bases are a match to TRBD2. The germline CDR1 and CDR2 sequences are DFQATT and SNEGSKA (reference sequence). V trimming: 6 bases; J trimming: 4 bases; junction bases outside the gene matches: 13. This CDR3 is built from 16 residues. CDR3 residues: CSAPEMASGSADTQYF. The CDR3 DNA is TGCAGTGCGCCAGAGATGGCTAGCGGGAGTGCAGATACGCAGTATTTT.

With regard to this clonotype: Without the conserved terminal phenylalanine or tryptophan, this CDR3 likely stems from a read error. The DNA is omitted, as the CDR3 cannot be located on it reliably, and the CDR3 follows TCRdb's listing. V gene TRBV24-1 combines with J gene TRBJ1-5; TRBD1 is the table's D call, not checked against the DNA. From its first to its last residue, the CDR3 has 10 amino acids. CDR1 and CDR2 from the germline V gene are KGHDR and SFDVKD. The chain's CDR3 is CATSAGQRSS.

This chain joins TRBV10-3 and TRBJ1-1; D is undetermined. Trimming cost V 7 bases and J 7 bases, with 22 bases left between them. There are 15 residues in the CDR3. CDR1 and CDR2 from the germline V gene are ENHRY and SYGVKD. DNA of the CDR3: TGTGCCATCAAAATTTCGGGGTCGTCGGGCGGTGAAGCTTTCTTT. This translates into CAIKISGSSGGEAFF.

This clonotype was seen a handful of times. A much bigger clone sits one base away, suggesting this may be a read error. The chain couples TRBV5-4 to TRBJ1-1; 11 bases are a match to TRBD1. With 0 bases clipped from V and 6 bases from J, the junction kept 1 base outside the gene matches. The germline CDR1 and CDR2 sequences are SGHNT and YYREEE (reference sequence). CDR3 length: 14 amino acids. CDR3 loop: CASSLGTGGPEAFF. CDR3 nucleotides: TGTGCCAGCAGCTTGGGGACAGGGGGCCCTGAAGCTTTCTTT. The full variable domain, its missing parts supplied by reference TRBV5-4 and TRBJ1-1, is ETGVTQSPTHLIKTRGQQVTLRCSSQSGHNTVSWYQQALGQGPQFIFQYYREEENGRGNFPPRFSGLQFPNYSSELNVNALELDDSALYLCASSLGTGGPEAFFGQGTRLTVV.

As concerns this clonotype: Being one base from a much bigger clone, this may be a read error. J is TRBJ1-4 and V is TRBV12-3 or TRBV12-4; D is unresolved. There are 13 residues in the CDR3. Between the trimmed V and J ends, which lost 3 bases and 6 bases, there was a span of 8 bases. CDR3 amino acids: CASSLRADEKLFF. In DNA form, the CDR3 reads TGTGCCAGCAGTTTGAGGGCAGATGAAAAACTGTTTTTT.

Comments on this clonotype: At one end the junction does not follow the germline gene, possibly because of a read error. The CDR3 DNA sequence: TGTGCCAGCAGTCACGGCGGACATAGGGACTTC. It encodes CASSHGGHRDF. V gene TRBV11-2 combines with J gene TRBJ2-7; tentative D call: TRBD1 (5 bases). The germline V gene has CDR1 SGHAT and CDR2 FQNNGV. The CDR3 contains 11 residues.

This clonotype was picked up a small number of times. This chain joins TRBV2 and TRBJ2-2; 8 nucleotides line up with TRBD1. This CDR3 comprises 17 residues. Trimming at V came to 4 bases and at J to 4 bases, leaving 11 bases not matched to a gene. Germline V lookup: CDR1 SNHLY, CDR2 FYNNEI. This chain's CDR3 is CASSGVDRGPGTGELFF. The CDR3 bases are TGTGCCAGCAGTGGGGTTGACAGGGGCCCGGGCACCGGGGAGCTGTTTTTT. The full variable domain, rest sourced from reference TRBV2 and TRBJ2-2, is EPEVTQTPSHQVTQMGQEVILRCVPISNHLYFYWYRQILGQKVEFLVSFYNNEISEKSEIFDDQFSVERPDGSNFTLKIRSTKLEDSAMYFCASSGVDRGPGTGELFFGEGSRLTVL.